This is a list of T cell receptor beta chains from one sample in a study of blood T cell repertoires in COVID-19. Libraries were prepared by immunoSEQ multiplex PCR; TCRdb keeps only in-frame clonotypes and omits some of them. Counted here are around 160,000 clones, 75% to 90% occurring once; the ten biggest clones make up roughly a tenth. Sequencing was performed on peripheral blood. Source of these receptors: a human donor in a cohort sampled during active COVID-19. Each CDR3 is given with its conserved first and last residue. Fields, in order: J gene, clone size, D gene, V gene, CDR3 protein, CDR3 DNA. D genes are given only for firm matches. Size is stated for part of the rows, as once, few or many counts, or as a class when the clone is expanded.

>TRBJ1-1|NA|TRBD1|TRBV7-8
CASSLDRGRTEAFF
TGTGCCAGCAGCTTAGACAGGGGAAGAACTGAAGCTTTCTTT
>TRBJ2-2|NA|TRBD1|TRBV10-3
CAISEPNRGPSGELFF
TGTGCCATCAGTGAGCCCAACAGGGGGCCTAGCGGGGAGCTGTTTTTT
>TRBJ2-3|NA|NA|TRBV12-3/TRBV12-4
CASSLSTDTQYF
TGTGCCAGCAGCCTTAGCACAGATACGCAGTATTTT
>TRBJ1-1|NA|TRBD1|TRBV6-5
CASTIQGAPAFF
TGTGCCAGCACTATACAGGGGGCGCCTGCTTTCTTT
>TRBJ2-2|NA|NA|TRBV28
CASNLPRRGTGELFF
TGTGCCAGCAACCTACCCCGTCGGGGCACCGGGGAGCTGTTTTTT
>TRBJ2-5|NA|TRBD2|TRBV10-3
CAISDLAGAWETQYF
TGTGCCATCAGTGATCTAGCGGGAGCGTGGGAGACCCAGTACTTC
>TRBJ1-1|NA|NA|TRBV4-2
CASSQWTGKNTEAFF
TGTGCCAGCAGCCAGTGGACGGGGAAGAACACTGAAGCTTTCTTT
>TRBJ2-5|NA|TRBD1|TRBV24-1
CATSEPNGQGGGETQYF
TGTGCCACCAGTGAGCCCAATGGACAGGGGGGGGGAGAGACCCAGTACTTC
>TRBJ2-3|NA|NA|TRBV5-4
CASSLKNRAATDTQYF
TGTGCCAGCAGCCTGAAGAACAGGGCAGCCACAGATACGCAGTATTTT
>TRBJ1-4|NA|TRBD1|TRBV18
CASSPLQGADEKLFF
TGTGCCAGCTCACCTTTACAGGGGGCGGATGAAAAACTGTTTTTT
>TRBJ2-4|NA|NA|TRBV7-9
CASSFGVTPGNIQYF
TGTGCCAGCAGCTTCGGGGTTACGCCTGGGAACATTCAGTACTTC
>TRBJ1-1|once|NA|TRBV2
CASIETGNTEAFF
TGTGCCAGCATAGAGACAGGGAACACTGAAGCTTTCTTT
>TRBJ2-2|NA|TRBD1|TRBV5-1
CASSLKGTDTGELFF
TGCGCCAGCAGCTTAAAAGGGACAGACACCGGGGAGCTGTTTTTT
>TRBJ2-1|many|TRBD2|TRBV3-1/TRBV3-2
CASSQVGRPFF
TGTGCCAGCAGCCAAGTCGGGAGGCCGTTCTTC
>TRBJ2-2|NA|TRBD1|TRBV10-2
CASRGQVTGELFF
TGCGCCAGCAGGGGACAGGTCACCGGGGAGCTGTTTTTT
>TRBJ1-2|once|NA|TRBV7-2
CASSRGPGYGYTF
TGTGCCAGCAGCCGCGGACCGGGGTATGGCTACACCTTC
>TRBJ1-2|NA|NA|TRBV7-6
CASSPSARGRNYGYTF
TGTGCCAGCAGCCCCTCGGCCCGGGGAAGGAACTATGGCTACACCTTC
>TRBJ2-7|once|NA|TRBV6-2/TRBV6-3
CASSILLSYEQYF
TGTGCCAGCAGTATCCTCCTCTCCTACGAGCAGTACTTC
>TRBJ2-2|NA|NA|TRBV7-7
CASGPGQRNTGELFF
TGTGCTAGCGGGCCGGGACAACGAAACACCGGGGAGCTGTTTTTT
>TRBJ2-1|few|NA|TRBV3-1/TRBV3-2
CASSPKGGQYNEQFF
TGTGCCAGCAGCCCCAAGGGGGGACAGTACAATGAGCAGTTCTTC
>TRBJ2-2|NA|TRBD2|TRBV10-2
CASSASGGALAGELFF
TGCGCCAGCAGTGCGAGCGGGGGGGCCTTAGCCGGGGAGCTGTTTTTT
>TRBJ1-5|once|TRBD1|TRBV27
CASKSDRGANQPQHF
TGTGCCAGCAAATCGGACAGGGGGGCCAATCAGCCCCAGCATTTT
>TRBJ1-3|few|TRBD1|TRBV7-2
CASSLVGTGKTGNTIYF
TGTGCCAGCAGCTTAGTAGGGACAGGGAAGACTGGAAACACCATATATTTT
>TRBJ1-3|few|TRBD1|TRBV5-1
CASSGGDSGIMNTIYF
TGCGCCAGCAGCGGAGGGGACAGCGGCATCATGAACACCATATATTTT
>TRBJ1-1|NA|NA|TRBV6-2/TRBV6-3
CASSPGRTFGVTEAFF
TGTGCCAGCAGCCCCGGACGGACCTTCGGGGTGACTGAAGCTTTCTTT
>TRBJ2-5|NA|NA|TRBV6-2/TRBV6-3
CASTPGQGYQETQYF
TGTGCCAGCACCCCGGGACAAGGGTACCAAGAGACCCAGTACTTC
>TRBJ2-1|NA|NA|TRBV28
CATKSGGTLYNEQFF
TGTGCCACCAAATCCGGCGGGACCCTCTACAATGAGCAGTTCTTC
>TRBJ1-5|few|NA|TRBV19
CASTLGTMGSNQPQHF
TGTGCCAGTACGCTCGGCACAATGGGCAGCAATCAGCCCCAGCATTTT
>TRBJ2-5|few|TRBD2|TRBV6-1
CASSEYRGGETQYF
TGTGCCAGCAGTGAGTATCGCGGGGGGGAGACCCAGTACTTC
>TRBJ1-2|few|NA|TRBV6-6
CASSYSGRGRDYGYTF
TGTGCCAGCAGTTACTCCGGCCGAGGCAGAGACTATGGCTACACCTTC
>TRBJ2-1|NA|NA|TRBV20-1
CSATSMTALF
TGCAGTGCTACCTCAATGACAGCCCTCTTC
>TRBJ2-1|NA|TRBD2|TRBV6-4
CASSKEGGLVGNEQFF
TGTGCCAGCAGCAAAGAGGGCGGACTAGTAGGTAATGAGCAGTTCTTC
>TRBJ2-7|NA|NA|TRBV28
CASKGRQDAYEQYF
TGTGCCAGCAAGGGCCGACAGGATGCCTACGAGCAGTACTTC